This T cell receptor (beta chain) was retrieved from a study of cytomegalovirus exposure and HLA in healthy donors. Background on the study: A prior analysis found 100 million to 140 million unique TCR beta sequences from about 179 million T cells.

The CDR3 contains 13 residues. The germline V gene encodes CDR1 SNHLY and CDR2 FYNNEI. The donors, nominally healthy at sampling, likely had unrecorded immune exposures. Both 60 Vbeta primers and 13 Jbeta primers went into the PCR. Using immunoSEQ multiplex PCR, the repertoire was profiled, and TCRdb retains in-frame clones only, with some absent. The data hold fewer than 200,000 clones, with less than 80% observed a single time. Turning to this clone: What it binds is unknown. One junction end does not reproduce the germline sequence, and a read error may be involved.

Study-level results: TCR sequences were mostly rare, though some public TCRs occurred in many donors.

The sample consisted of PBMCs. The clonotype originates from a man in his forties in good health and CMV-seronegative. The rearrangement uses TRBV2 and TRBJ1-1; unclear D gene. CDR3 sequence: CASREGGSTEAFF. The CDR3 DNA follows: TGTGCCAGCAGGGAAGGAGGGTCAACTGAAGCTTTCTTT.